This TCR beta chain was identified in a study of blood T cell repertoires in COVID-19. Background on the study: The United States, Italy and Spain provided the acute and convalescent COVID-19 samples. Sources were T cells, B-cell-depleted T cells, or PBMCs; the material itself was cDNA or gDNA.

Germline V gene data show CDR1 as KGHSH and CDR2 as LQKENI. CDR3 length equals 14 residues. The germline V and J ends were trimmed by 3 bases and 2 bases, with 10 bases remaining between them. In the source study's methods: Reference gene primer amplification in the assay estimated nucleated cell counts. Profiling relied on immunoSEQ multiplex PCR, and the TCRdb table lists in-frame clones only, not all of them. The V and J calls and clone size are taken from that table; D and trimming were inferred from the DNA. This sample yields 270,000 or so clones, of which 90% are seen a single time; under 2.5% belongs to the top ten.

The specimen was peripheral blood. This chain joins TRBV18 and TRBJ1-1, with D possibly matching TRBD1 (6 bases). This TCR was recovered from a woman in her sixties or seventies with COVID-19, enrolled during active disease. DNA for the CDR3: TGTGCCAGCTCACCGGCGGGGGCCAACACTGAAGCTTTCTTT. This encodes CASSPAGANTEAFF.